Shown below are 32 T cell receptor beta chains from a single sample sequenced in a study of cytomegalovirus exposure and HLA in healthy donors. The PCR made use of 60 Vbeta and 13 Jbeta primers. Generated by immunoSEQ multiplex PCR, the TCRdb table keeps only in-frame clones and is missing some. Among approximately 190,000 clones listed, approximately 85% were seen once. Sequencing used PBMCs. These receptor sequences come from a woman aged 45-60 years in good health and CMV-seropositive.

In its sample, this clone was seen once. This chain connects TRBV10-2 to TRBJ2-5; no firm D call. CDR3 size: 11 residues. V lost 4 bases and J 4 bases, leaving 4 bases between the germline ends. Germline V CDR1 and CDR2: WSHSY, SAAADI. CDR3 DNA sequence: TGCGCCAGCAGTGTACTAGAGACCCAGTACTTC. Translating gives CASSVLETQYF.

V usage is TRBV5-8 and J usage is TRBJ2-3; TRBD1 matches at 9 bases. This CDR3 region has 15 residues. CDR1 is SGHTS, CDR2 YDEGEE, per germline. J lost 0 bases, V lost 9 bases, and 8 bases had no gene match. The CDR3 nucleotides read TGTGCCACCGAATCCGGGACAGGGAGCACAGATACGCAGTATTTT. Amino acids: CATESGTGSTDTQYF.

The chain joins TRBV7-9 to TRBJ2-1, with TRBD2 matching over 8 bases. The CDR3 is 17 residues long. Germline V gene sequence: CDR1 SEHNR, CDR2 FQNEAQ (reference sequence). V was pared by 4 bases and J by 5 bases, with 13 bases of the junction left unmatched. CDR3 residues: CASSSQGSREGHNEQFF. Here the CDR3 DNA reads TGTGCCAGCAGCTCTCAGGGGAGTCGGGAGGGCCACAATGAGCAGTTCTTC.

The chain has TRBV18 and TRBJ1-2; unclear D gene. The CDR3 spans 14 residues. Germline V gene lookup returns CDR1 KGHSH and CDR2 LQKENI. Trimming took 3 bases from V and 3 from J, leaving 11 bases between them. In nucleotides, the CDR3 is TGTGCCAGCTCACCCGGGGAAGCGGACTATGGCTACACCTTC. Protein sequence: CASSPGEADYGYTF.

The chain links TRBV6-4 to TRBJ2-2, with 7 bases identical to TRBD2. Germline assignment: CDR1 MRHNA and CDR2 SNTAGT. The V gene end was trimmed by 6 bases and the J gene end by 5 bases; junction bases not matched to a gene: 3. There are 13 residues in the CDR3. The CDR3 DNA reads TGTGCCAGCAGCCGGGGAGGGACCGGGGAGCTGTTTTTT. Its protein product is CASSRGGTGELFF.

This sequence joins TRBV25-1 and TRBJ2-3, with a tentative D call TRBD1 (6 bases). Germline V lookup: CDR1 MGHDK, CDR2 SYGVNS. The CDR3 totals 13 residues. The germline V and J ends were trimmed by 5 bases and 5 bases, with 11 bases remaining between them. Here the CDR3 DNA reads TGTGCCAGCAGTCCCCGGACAGTAGATACGCAGTATTTT. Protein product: CASSPRTVDTQYF.

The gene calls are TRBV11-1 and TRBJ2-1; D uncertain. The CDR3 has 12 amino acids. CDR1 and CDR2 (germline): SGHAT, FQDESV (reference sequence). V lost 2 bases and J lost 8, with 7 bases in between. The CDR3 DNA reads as TGTGCCAGCAGCTTACGAGGCCATGAGCAGTTCTTC. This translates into CASSLRGHEQFF.

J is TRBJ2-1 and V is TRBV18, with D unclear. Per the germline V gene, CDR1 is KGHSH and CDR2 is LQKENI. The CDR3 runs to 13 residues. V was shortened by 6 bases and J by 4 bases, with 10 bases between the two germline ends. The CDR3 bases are TGTGCCAGCTCGCCTGGTGCGTACAATGAGCAGTTCTTC. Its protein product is CASSPGAYNEQFF.

The CDR3 here is CASSEDRRHSGNTIYF. The CDR3 DNA sequence: TGTGCCAGCAGTGAAGACAGGAGACACTCTGGAAACACCATATATTTT. The J gene is TRBJ1-3, the V gene TRBV2; the D gene is possibly TRBD1 (5 bases). The CDR3 loop spans 16 amino acids. The ends were cut back, 1 base at V and 0 bases at J, with 10 bases in the middle. Per germline, CDR1 SNHLY and CDR2 FYNNEI.

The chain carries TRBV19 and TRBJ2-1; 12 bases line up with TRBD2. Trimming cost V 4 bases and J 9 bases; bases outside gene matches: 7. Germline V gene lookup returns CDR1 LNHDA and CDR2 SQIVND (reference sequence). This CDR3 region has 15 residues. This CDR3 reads CASSTLAGGPSEQFF. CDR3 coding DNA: TGTGCCAGTAGTACCCTAGCGGGGGGGCCGTCTGAGCAGTTCTTC. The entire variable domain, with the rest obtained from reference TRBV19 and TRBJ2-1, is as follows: DGGITQSPKYLFRKEGQNVTLSCEQNLNHDAMYWYRQDPGQGLRLIYYSQIVNDFQKGDIAEGYSVSREKKESFPLTVTSAQKNPTAFYLCASSTLAGGPSEQFFGPGTRLTVL.

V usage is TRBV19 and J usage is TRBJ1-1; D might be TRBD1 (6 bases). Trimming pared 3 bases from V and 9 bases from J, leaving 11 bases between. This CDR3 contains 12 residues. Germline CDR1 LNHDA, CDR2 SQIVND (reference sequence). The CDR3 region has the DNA TGTGCCAGTAGTATGGGGGCTAAGAAAGCTTTCTTT. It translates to CASSMGAKKAFF. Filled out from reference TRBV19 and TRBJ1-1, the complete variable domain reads DGGITQSPKYLFRKEGQNVTLSCEQNLNHDAMYWYRQDPGQGLRLIYYSQIVNDFQKGDIAEGYSVSREKKESFPLTVTSAQKNPTAFYLCASSMGAKKAFFGQGTRLTVV.

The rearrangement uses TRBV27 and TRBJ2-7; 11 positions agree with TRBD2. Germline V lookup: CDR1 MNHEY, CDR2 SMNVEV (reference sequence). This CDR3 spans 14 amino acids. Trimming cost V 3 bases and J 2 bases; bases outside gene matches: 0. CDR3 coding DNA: TGTGCCAGCAGTTTGGGACTAGCGGCCTACGAGCAGTACTTC. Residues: CASSLGLAAYEQYF.

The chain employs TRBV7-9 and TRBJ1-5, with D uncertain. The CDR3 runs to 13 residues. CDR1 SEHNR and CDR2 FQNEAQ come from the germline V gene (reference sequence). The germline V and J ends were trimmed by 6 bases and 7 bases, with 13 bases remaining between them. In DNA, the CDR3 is TGTGCCAGCAGTTGGGGTACGGGGCAGCCCCAGCATTTT. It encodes CASSWGTGQPQHF.

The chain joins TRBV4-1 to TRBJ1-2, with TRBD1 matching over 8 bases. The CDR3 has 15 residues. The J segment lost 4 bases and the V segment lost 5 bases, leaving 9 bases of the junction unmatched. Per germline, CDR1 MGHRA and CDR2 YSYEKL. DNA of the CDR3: TGCGCCAGCAGCGCTCGGACCAGGGGGCTCTATGGCTACACCTTC. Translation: CASSARTRGLYGYTF.

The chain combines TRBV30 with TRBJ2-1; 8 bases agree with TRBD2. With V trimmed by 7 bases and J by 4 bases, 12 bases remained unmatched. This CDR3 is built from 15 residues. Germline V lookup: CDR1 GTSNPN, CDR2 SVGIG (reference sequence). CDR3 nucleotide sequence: TGTGCCTTTCAGCGGGCTAGCGGGTTATACAATGAGCAGTTCTTC. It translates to CAFQRASGLYNEQFF.

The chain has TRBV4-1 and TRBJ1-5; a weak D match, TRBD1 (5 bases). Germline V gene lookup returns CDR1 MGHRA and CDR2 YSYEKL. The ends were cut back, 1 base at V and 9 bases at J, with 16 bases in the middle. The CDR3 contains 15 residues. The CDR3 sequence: CASSQAERPGGPQHF. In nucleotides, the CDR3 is TGCGCCAGCAGCCAAGCGGAACGTCCCGGGGGGCCCCAGCATTTT.

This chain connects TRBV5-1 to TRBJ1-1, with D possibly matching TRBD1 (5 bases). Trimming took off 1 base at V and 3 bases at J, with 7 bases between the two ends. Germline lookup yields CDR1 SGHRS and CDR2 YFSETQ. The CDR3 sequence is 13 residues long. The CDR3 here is CASSLPGYTEAFF. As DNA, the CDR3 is TGCGCCAGCAGCTTGCCAGGGTACACTGAAGCTTTCTTT.

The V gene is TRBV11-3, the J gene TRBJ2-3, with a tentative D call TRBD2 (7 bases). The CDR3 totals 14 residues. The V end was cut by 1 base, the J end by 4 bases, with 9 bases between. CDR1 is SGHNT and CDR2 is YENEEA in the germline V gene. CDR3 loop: CASSLGGGADTQYF. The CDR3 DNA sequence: TGTGCCAGCAGCTTAGGGGGGGGCGCAGATACGCAGTATTTT.

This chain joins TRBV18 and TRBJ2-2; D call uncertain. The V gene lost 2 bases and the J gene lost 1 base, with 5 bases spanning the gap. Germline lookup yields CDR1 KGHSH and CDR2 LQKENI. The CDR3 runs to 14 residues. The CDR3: CASSPIQNTGELFF. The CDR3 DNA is TGTGCCAGCTCACCAATTCAGAACACCGGGGAGCTGTTTTTT.

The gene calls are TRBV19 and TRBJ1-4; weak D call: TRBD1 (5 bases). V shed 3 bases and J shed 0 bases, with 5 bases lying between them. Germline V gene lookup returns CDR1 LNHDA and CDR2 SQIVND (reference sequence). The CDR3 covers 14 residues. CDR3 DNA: TGTGCCAGTAGTATGACAGCAACTAATGAAAAACTGTTTTTT. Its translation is CASSMTATNEKLFF.

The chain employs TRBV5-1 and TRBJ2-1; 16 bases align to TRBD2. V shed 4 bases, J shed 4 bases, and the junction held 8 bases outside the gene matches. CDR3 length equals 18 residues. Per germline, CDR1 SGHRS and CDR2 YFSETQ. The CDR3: CASSLGLAGGPGYNEQFF. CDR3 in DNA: TGCGCCAGCAGCCTGGGACTAGCGGGAGGGCCTGGGTACAATGAGCAGTTCTTC.

The CDR3 protein is CASSLVGAGATYEQYF. The CDR3 nucleotides read TGTGCCAGCAGCTTAGTCGGGGCGGGAGCTACCTACGAGCAGTACTTC. V gene TRBV7-2 combines with J gene TRBJ2-7; TRBD2 agrees at 7 bases. The CDR3 covers 16 residues. Germline-derived CDR1 and CDR2 are SGHTA and FQGNSA. The junction had 8 bases not matched to a gene; V was cut back by 1 base and J by 2 bases.

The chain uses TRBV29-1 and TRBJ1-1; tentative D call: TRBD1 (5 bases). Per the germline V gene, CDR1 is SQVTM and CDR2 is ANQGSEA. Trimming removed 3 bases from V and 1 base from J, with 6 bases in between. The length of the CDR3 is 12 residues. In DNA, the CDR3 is TGCAGCGTTGACACAGGGAACACTGAAGCTTTCTTT. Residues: CSVDTGNTEAFF.

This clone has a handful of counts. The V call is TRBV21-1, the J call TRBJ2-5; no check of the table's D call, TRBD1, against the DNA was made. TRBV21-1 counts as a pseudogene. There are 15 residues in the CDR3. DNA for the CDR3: TGTGCCAGCAGCAAAGAGGGGCCTAGAAGGCAGACCCAGTACTTC. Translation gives CASSKEGPRRQTQYF.

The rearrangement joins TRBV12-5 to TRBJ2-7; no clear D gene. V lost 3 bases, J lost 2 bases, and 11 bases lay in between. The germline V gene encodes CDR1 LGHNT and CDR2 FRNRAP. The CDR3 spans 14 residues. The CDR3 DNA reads TGTGCTAGTGGTTTTGGAGACGGCACCTACGAGCAGTACTTC. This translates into CASGFGDGTYEQYF. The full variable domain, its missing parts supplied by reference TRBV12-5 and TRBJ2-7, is DARVTQTPRHKVTEMGQEVTMRCQPILGHNTVFWYRQTMMQGLELLAYFRNRAPLDDSGMPKDRFSAEMPDATLATLKIQPSEPRDSAVYFCASGFGDGTYEQYFGPGTRLTVT.

DNA of the CDR3: TGTGCCAGTAGTATAGAGGGGGCAGTCTACGAGCAGTACTTC. It codes for CASSIEGAVYEQYF. The chain is built from TRBV19 and TRBJ2-7, with D possibly matching TRBD1 (6 bases). CDR3 length equals 14 residues. CDR1 and CDR2 from the germline V gene are LNHDA and SQIVND (reference sequence). V was pared by 0 bases and J by 3 bases, with 9 bases between.

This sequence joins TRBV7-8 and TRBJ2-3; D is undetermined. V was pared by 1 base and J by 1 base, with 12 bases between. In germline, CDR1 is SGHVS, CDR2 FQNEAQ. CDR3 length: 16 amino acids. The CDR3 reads CASSLVPRGGTDTQYF. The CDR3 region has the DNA TGTGCCAGCAGCTTAGTTCCTCGCGGCGGCACAGATACGCAGTATTTT.

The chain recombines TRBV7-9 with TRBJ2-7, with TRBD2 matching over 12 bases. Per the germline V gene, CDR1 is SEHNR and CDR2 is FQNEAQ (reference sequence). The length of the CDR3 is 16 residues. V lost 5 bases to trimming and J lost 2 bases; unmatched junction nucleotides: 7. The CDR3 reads CASSTSRTSGAYEQYF. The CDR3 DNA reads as TGTGCCAGCAGCACTTCGCGGACTAGCGGGGCCTACGAGCAGTACTTC.

The CDR3 spells CASNTPSREQETQYF. In DNA, the CDR3 is TGTGCCAGCAACACTCCGAGCAGGGAACAAGAGACCCAGTACTTC. V and J are TRBV11-2 and TRBJ2-5; D might be TRBD1 (5 bases). The CDR3 length is 15 residues. Trimming shortened V by 7 bases and J by 2 bases, and 17 bases separated the two germline ends. Germline V lookup: CDR1 SGHAT, CDR2 FQNNGV.

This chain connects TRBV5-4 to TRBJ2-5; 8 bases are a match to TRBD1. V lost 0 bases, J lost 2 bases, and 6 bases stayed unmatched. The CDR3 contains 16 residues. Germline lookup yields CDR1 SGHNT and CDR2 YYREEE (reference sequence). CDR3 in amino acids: CASSLASQGGQETQYF. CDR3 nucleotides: TGTGCCAGCAGCTTGGCTTCACAGGGGGGACAAGAGACCCAGTACTTC. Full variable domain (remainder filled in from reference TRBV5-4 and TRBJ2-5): ETGVTQSPTHLIKTRGQQVTLRCSSQSGHNTVSWYQQALGQGPQFIFQYYREEENGRGNFPPRFSGLQFPNYSSELNVNALELDDSALYLCASSLASQGGQETQYFGPGTRLLVL.

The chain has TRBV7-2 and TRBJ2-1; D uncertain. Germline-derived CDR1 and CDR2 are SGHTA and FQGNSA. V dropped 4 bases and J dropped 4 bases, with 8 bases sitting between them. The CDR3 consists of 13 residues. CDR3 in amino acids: CASSSGEYNEQFF. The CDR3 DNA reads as TGTGCCAGCAGCTCCGGTGAATACAATGAGCAGTTCTTC.

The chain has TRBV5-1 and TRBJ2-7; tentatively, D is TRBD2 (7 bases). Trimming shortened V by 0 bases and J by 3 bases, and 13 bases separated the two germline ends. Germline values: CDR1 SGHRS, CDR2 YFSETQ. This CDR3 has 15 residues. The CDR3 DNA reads TGCGCCAGCAGCTTGGTTCCCGGGGGGCTCTACGAGCAGTACTTC. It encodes CASSLVPGGLYEQYF.